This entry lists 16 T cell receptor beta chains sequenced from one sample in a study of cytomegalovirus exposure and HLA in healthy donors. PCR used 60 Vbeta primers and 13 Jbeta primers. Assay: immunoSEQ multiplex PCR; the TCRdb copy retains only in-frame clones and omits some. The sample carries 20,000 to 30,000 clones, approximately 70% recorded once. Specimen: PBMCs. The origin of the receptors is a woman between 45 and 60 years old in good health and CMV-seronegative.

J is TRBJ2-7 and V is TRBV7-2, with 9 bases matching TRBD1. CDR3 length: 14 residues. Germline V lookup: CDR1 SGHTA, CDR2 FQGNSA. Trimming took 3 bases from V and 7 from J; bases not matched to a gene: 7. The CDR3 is CASSFGTGYIEQYF. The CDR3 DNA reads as TGTGCCAGCAGCTTCGGGACAGGGTACATAGAGCAGTACTTC.

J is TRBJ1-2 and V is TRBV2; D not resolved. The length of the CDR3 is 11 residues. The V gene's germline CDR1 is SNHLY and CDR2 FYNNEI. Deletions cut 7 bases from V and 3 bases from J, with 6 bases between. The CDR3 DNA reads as TGTGCCAGCAAGAGGGACTATGGCTACACCTTC. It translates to CASKRDYGYTF.

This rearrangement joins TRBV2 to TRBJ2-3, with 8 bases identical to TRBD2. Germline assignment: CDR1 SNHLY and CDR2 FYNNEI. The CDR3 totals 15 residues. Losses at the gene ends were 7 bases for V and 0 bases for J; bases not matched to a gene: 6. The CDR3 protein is CASKKASGSTDTQYF. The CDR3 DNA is TGTGCCAGCAAGAAGGCTAGCGGGAGCACAGATACGCAGTATTTT.

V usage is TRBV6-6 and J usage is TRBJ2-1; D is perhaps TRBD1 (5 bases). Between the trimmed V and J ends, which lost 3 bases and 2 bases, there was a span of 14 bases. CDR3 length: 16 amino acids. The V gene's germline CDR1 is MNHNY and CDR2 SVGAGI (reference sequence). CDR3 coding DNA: TGTGCCAGCAGTTATTCCCAGGGAAGTACCTACAATGAGCAGTTCTTC. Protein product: CASSYSQGSTYNEQFF.

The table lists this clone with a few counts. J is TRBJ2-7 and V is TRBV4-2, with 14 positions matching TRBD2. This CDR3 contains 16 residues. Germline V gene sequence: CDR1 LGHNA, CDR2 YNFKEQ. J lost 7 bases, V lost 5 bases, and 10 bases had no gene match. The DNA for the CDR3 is TGTGCCAGCAGCTATTCCGGGACTAGCGGGAGTGGGGAGCAGTACTTC. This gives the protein CASSYSGTSGSGEQYF.

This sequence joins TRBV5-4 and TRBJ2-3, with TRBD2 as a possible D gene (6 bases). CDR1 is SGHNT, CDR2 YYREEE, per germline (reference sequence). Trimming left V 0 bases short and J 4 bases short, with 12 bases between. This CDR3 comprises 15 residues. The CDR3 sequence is CASSLDGGGADTQYF. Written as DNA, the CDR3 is TGTGCCAGCAGCTTGGACGGAGGCGGGGCAGATACGCAGTATTTT.

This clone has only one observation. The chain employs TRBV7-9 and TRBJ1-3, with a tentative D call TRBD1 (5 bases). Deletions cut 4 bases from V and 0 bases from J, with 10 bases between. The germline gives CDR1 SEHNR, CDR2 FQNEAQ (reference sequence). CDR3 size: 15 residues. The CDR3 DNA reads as TGTGCCAGCAGCTCCCTGACAGCCTCTGGAAACACCATATATTTT. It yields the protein CASSSLTASGNTIYF.

The CDR3 nucleotides are TGCGCCAGCAGCTACCGACAGATGCGCGGTGAGCAGTTCTTC. Its protein product is CASSYRQMRGEQFF. The J gene is TRBJ2-1, the V gene TRBV5-1, with TRBD1 as a possible D gene (5 bases). CDR3 length equals 14 residues. Germline V gives CDR1 SGHRS, CDR2 YFSETQ. V shed 3 bases and J shed 9 bases, with 16 bases lying between them.

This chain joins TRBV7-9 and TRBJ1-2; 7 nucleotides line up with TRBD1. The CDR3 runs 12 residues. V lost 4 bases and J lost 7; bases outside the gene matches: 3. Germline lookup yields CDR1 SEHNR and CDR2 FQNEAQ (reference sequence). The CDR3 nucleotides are TGTGCCAGCAGCTCCGGGACAGCTGGCTACACCTTC. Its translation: CASSSGTAGYTF.

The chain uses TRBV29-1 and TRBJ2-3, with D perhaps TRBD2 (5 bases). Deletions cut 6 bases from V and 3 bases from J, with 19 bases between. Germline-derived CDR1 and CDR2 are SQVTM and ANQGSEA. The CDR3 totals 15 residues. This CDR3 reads CSVPDSLVRTDTQYF. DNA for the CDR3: TGCAGCGTCCCGGACTCACTCGTGAGGACAGATACGCAGTATTTT.

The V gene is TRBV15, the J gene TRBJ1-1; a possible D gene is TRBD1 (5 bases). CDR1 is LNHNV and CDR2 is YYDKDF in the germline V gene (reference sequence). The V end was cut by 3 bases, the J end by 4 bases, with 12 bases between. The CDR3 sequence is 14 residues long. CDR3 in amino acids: CATSSFQGSTEAFF. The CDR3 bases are TGTGCCACCAGCAGCTTCCAGGGTTCCACTGAAGCTTTCTTT.

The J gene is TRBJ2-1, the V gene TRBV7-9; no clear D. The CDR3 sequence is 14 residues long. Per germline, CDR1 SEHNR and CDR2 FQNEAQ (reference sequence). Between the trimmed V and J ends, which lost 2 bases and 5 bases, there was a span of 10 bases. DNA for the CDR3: TGTGCCAGCAGCTTACTCCTAGACCACAATGAGCAGTTCTTC. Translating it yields CASSLLLDHNEQFF.

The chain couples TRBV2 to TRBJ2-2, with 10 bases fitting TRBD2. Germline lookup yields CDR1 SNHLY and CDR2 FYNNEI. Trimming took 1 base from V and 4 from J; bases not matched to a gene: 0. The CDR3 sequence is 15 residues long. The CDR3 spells CASSEVAGGTGELFF. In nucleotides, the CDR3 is TGTGCCAGCAGTGAAGTAGCGGGGGGCACCGGGGAGCTGTTTTTT.

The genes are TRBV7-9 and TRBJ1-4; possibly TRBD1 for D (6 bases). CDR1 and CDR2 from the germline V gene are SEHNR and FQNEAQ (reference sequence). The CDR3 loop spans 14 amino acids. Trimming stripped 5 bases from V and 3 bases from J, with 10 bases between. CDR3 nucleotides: TGTGCCAGCAGCCCGGGACAACCTAATGAAAAACTGTTTTTT. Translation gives CASSPGQPNEKLFF.

CDR3 protein: CASSVVGGTGGYTF. In DNA form, the CDR3 reads TGTGCCAGCAGCGTAGTAGGGGGAACGGGTGGCTACACCTTC. The chain joins TRBV9 to TRBJ1-2; tentatively, D is TRBD1 (6 bases). With 0 bases removed from V and 7 bases from J, the gap between germline ends came to 13 bases. Germline loops: CDR1 SGDLS, CDR2 YYNGEE. The CDR3 consists of 14 residues.

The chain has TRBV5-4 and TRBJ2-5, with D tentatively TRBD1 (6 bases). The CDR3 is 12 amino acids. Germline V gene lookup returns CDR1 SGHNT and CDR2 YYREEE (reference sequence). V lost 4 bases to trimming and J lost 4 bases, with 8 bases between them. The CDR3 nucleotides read TGTGCCAGCAGCAAGGACAGAGAGACCCAGTACTTC. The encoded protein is CASSKDRETQYF.